The rows below give T cell receptor beta chains drawn from one sample of a study of OX40 agonist ivuxolimab in advanced cancers. TCRdb keeps only in-frame clones here, not all; method: immunoSEQ multiplex PCR. The sample includes tens of thousands of clones, more than 80% of them seen just once. Source: CD4+ or CD8+ T cells sorted from blood, taken in a trial of the OX40 agonist ivuxolimab. These receptors all stem from an adult with an advanced solid tumor such as melanoma, head and neck, liver or kidney cancer. Each CDR3 is given with its conserved first and last residue. Fields, in order: D gene, clone size, J gene, V gene, CDR3 DNA, CDR3 protein. D genes are given only for firm matches. Size is stated for part of the rows, as once, few or many counts, or as a class when the clone is expanded.

D: .
size: .
J: TRBJ2-7
V: TRBV5-3
DNA: TGTGCCAGAAGCTGTGGACAAGACGAGCAGTACTTC
CDR3: CARSCGQDEQYF

D: .
size: .
J: TRBJ2-2
V: TRBV6-5
DNA: TGTGCCAGCAGGATGCTTGGACAGAACACCGGGGAGCTGTTTTTT
CDR3: CASRMLGQNTGELFF

D: TRBD2
size: .
J: TRBJ2-3
V: TRBV9
DNA: TGTGCCAGCAGCGTAGTGGGGGGGACTAGCGCAGATACGCAGTATTTT
CDR3: CASSVVGGTSADTQYF

D: .
size: once
J: TRBJ1-2
V: TRBV28
DNA: TGTGCCAGCAGTTTATCACAGGCCAACTATGGCTACACCTTC
CDR3: CASSLSQANYGYTF

D: TRBD1
size: .
J: TRBJ1-3
V: TRBV12-5
DNA: TGTGCTAGTGGTTTGGGGGCAGGGGGCAGAAACACCATATATTTT
CDR3: CASGLGAGGRNTIYF

D: .
size: .
J: TRBJ2-2
V: TRBV13
DNA: TGTGCCAGCAGCTTAGTAGCGGCGAACACCGGGGAGCTGTTTTTT
CDR3: CASSLVAANTGELFF

D: .
size: .
J: TRBJ1-3
V: TRBV13
DNA: TGTGCCAGCAGCTTAGGACCTTCCTCTGGAAACACCATATATTTT
CDR3: CASSLGPSSGNTIYF

D: TRBD1
size: .
J: TRBJ1-4
V: TRBV5-1
DNA: TGCGCCAGCAGCTCTCGCAGGGGGCGAGGGAATGAAAAACTGTTTTTT
CDR3: CASSSRRGRGNEKLFF

D: TRBD1
size: .
J: TRBJ2-2
V: TRBV30
DNA: TGTGCCTGGAGTAGACAGGGGGGGACCGGGGAGCTGTTTTTT
CDR3: CAWSRQGGTGELFF

D: TRBD1
size: few
J: TRBJ2-7
V: TRBV28
DNA: TGTGCCAGCAACCAACGTGGGACAGGGGTTGACGAGCAGTACTTC
CDR3: CASNQRGTGVDEQYF

D: .
size: few
J: TRBJ1-1
V: TRBV7-3
DNA: TGTGCCAGCAGCCCTCGTACAGGGACTATGAACACTGAAGCTTTCTTT
CDR3: CASSPRTGTMNTEAFF

D: .
size: .
J: TRBJ1-2
V: TRBV29-1
DNA: TGCAGCGCCCGGGGAGGGACGGGGGGCTACACCTTC
CDR3: CSARGGTGGYTF

D: .
size: .
J: TRBJ1-1
V: TRBV28
DNA: TGTGCCAGCAGTTTCCCCCAATGGGCAGGGGTGAACACTGAAGCTTTCTTT
CDR3: CASSFPQWAGVNTEAFF

D: .
size: once
J: TRBJ1-1
V: TRBV5-4
DNA: TGTGCCAGCAGCTTGGATTCCTATAGGGGCCTTGAAGCTTTCTTT
CDR3: CASSLDSYRGLEAFF

D: .
size: .
J: TRBJ1-6
V: TRBV7-6
DNA: TGTGCCAGCAGCTTAGCCAGGTCCGCAAATTCACCCCTCCACTTT
CDR3: CASSLARSANSPLHF

D: TRBD1
size: .
J: TRBJ1-4
V: TRBV5-1
DNA: TGCGCCAGCAGCTTCGGGACAGGGGTCGAAAAACTGTTTTTT
CDR3: CASSFGTGVEKLFF

D: .
size: few
J: TRBJ2-3
V: TRBV6-5
DNA: TGTGCCAGCAGTTACGGGGGCACAGATACGCAGTATTTT
CDR3: CASSYGGTDTQYF

D: .
size: .
J: TRBJ2-1
V: TRBV5-4
DNA: TGTGCCAGCAGCGCGGGACGGACAGACAATGAGCAGTTCTTC
CDR3: CASSAGRTDNEQFF

D: .
size: .
J: TRBJ2-3
V: TRBV6-5
DNA: TGTGCCAGCAGTTCCCCTCAGCCGCCTGGCACAGATACGCAGTATTTT
CDR3: CASSSPQPPGTDTQYF

D: .
size: .
J: TRBJ2-3
V: TRBV5-6
DNA: TGTGCCAGCAGCGCCCAGCTGGTAGATACGCAGTATTTT
CDR3: CASSAQLVDTQYF

D: TRBD2
size: .
J: TRBJ2-1
V: TRBV27
DNA: TGTGCCATCGGACGGACTAGCGGGTCCAATGAGCAGTTCTTC
CDR3: CAIGRTSGSNEQFF

D: TRBD2
size: .
J: TRBJ2-7
V: TRBV4-1
DNA: TGCGCCAGCAGCCAAGTTGGGACTAGCGGGGGGGATTTGTACGAGCAGTACTTC
CDR3: CASSQVGTSGGDLYEQYF

D: TRBD1
size: .
J: TRBJ2-3
V: TRBV12-5
DNA: TGTGCTAGTGGTCCAGGGACAGGGGTGACAGATACGCAGTATTTT
CDR3: CASGPGTGVTDTQYF

D: .
size: .
J: TRBJ1-5
V: TRBV5-1
DNA: TGCGCCAGCAGCTTAGGGGAAGGCAATCAGCCCCAGCATTTT
CDR3: CASSLGEGNQPQHF

D: .
size: .
J: TRBJ1-1
V: TRBV7-2
DNA: TGTGCCAGCAGCTCACCGACAGGCTTCACTGAAGCTTTCTTT
CDR3: CASSSPTGFTEAFF

D: .
size: .
J: TRBJ1-5
V: TRBV7-2
DNA: TGTGCCAGCAGCCCACGACCGACCCCGGGCAATCAGCCCCAGCATTTT
CDR3: CASSPRPTPGNQPQHF

D: TRBD1
size: .
J: TRBJ2-1
V: TRBV5-1
DNA: TGCGCCAGCAGAAACGAGCCGGGACAGAACTACAATGAGCAGTTCTTC
CDR3: CASRNEPGQNYNEQFF

D: .
size: .
J: TRBJ1-6
V: TRBV15
DNA: TGTGCCACCAGCAGAGATGGGGACCGCAGCTCACCCCTCCACTTT
CDR3: CATSRDGDRSSPLHF

D: .
size: .
J: TRBJ2-1
V: TRBV19
DNA: TGTGCCAGTCGGGCTTCGAGCGGTTCCTACAATGAGCAGTTCTTC
CDR3: CASRASSGSYNEQFF

D: .
size: .
J: TRBJ2-2
V: TRBV5-1
DNA: TGCGCCAGCAGCTTGACAGGGTCTCGCACCGGGGAGCTGTTTTTT
CDR3: CASSLTGSRTGELFF

D: TRBD1
size: once
J: TRBJ2-5
V: TRBV6-1
DNA: TGTGCCAGCAGTGTATCGGCGACCGGGACAGGAGGGGAGACCCAGTACTTC
CDR3: CASSVSATGTGGETQYF

D: .
size: .
J: TRBJ2-5
V: TRBV9
DNA: TGTGCCAGCAGCGTAGGGGTCTCTGAGACCCAGTACTTC
CDR3: CASSVGVSETQYF

D: .
size: .
J: TRBJ1-2
V: TRBV6-5
DNA: TGTGCCAGCAGTTACGACGGAGTATCGGGCGGCTACACCTTC
CDR3: CASSYDGVSGGYTF

D: .
size: .
J: TRBJ2-1
V: TRBV7-3
DNA: TGTGCCAGCAGCTTAATCGGGACAACCTACAATGAGCAGTTCTTC
CDR3: CASSLIGTTYNEQFF

D: TRBD1
size: .
J: TRBJ1-2
V: TRBV5-5
DNA: TGTGCCAGCAGCTTCGACAGGGGGCAAGGCTACACCTTC
CDR3: CASSFDRGQGYTF

D: TRBD1
size: .
J: TRBJ1-2
V: TRBV12-5
DNA: TGTGCTAGTGGTTTGGTTGGGACAGCGGTCTATGGCTACACCTTC
CDR3: CASGLVGTAVYGYTF

D: .
size: .
J: TRBJ1-6
V: TRBV19
DNA: TGTGCCAGTAGTATACAGGGTATGAATTCACCCCTCCACTTT
CDR3: CASSIQGMNSPLHF

D: TRBD2
size: once
J: TRBJ2-1
V: TRBV29-1
DNA: TGCAGCGTTGAGGATGGACGAAGCGGGGGGGCTAATGAGCAGTTCTTC
CDR3: CSVEDGRSGGANEQFF

D: TRBD2
size: .
J: TRBJ2-1
V: TRBV27
DNA: TGTGCCAGCAGTTTTGGTTTGTATGGCGGGGGGGTACCCTACAATGAGCAGTTCTTC
CDR3: CASSFGLYGGGVPYNEQFF

D: TRBD2
size: .
J: TRBJ2-5
V: TRBV7-2
DNA: TGTGCCAGCAGCTTAATTCGACTAGCCTGGGAGACCCAGTACTTC
CDR3: CASSLIRLAWETQYF

D: .
size: .
J: TRBJ2-3
V: TRBV5-1
DNA: TGCGCCAGCAGCTTGGCCCATTCCCTGACAGGTTCCACAGATACGCAGTATTTT
CDR3: CASSLAHSLTGSTDTQYF

D: .
size: .
J: TRBJ1-6
V: TRBV6-5
DNA: TGTGCCAGCAGGGAGACGAGGGGCGGTAATTCACCCCTCCACTTT
CDR3: CASRETRGGNSPLHF

D: TRBD1
size: once
J: TRBJ1-2
V: TRBV27
DNA: TGTGCCAGCAGTTTCACGACAGGGCCAGGAGGCTACACCTTC
CDR3: CASSFTTGPGGYTF

D: TRBD1
size: .
J: TRBJ2-7
V: TRBV7-9
DNA: TGTGCCAGCAGCTCCCTAGACAGGGGCGAGCAGTACTTC
CDR3: CASSSLDRGEQYF

D: TRBD1
size: .
J: TRBJ1-4
V: TRBV7-2
DNA: TGTGCCAGCAGCTCGGGACAGACTAATGAAAAACTGTTTTTT
CDR3: CASSSGQTNEKLFF

D: .
size: .
J: TRBJ1-4
V: TRBV30
DNA: TGTGCCTGGAGTATGACCTGGGGGCGAGAAAAACTGTTTTTT
CDR3: CAWSMTWGREKLFF

D: .
size: .
J: TRBJ2-7
V: TRBV5-1
DNA: TGCGCCAGCAGCTTGACGGGGGAGCAAATCTACGAGCAGTACTTC
CDR3: CASSLTGEQIYEQYF

D: .
size: .
J: TRBJ1-5
V: TRBV5-5
DNA: TGTGCCAGCAGCCAGGGACCCACACCGGAGCCCCAGCATTTT
CDR3: CASSQGPTPEPQHF

D: .
size: .
J: TRBJ1-2
V: TRBV7-9
DNA: TGTGCCAGCAGACGGGGGGGCGGAGCCTACACCTTC
CDR3: CASRRGGGAYTF

D: .
size: .
J: TRBJ1-2
V: TRBV2
DNA: TGTGCCAGCAGTGACCAACGGGGGGCCTATGGCTACACCTTC
CDR3: CASSDQRGAYGYTF

D: TRBD1
size: once
J: TRBJ1-4
V: TRBV6-1
DNA: TGTGCCAGCAGGAACAGGGGAGCTAATGAAAAACTGTTTTTT
CDR3: CASRNRGANEKLFF

D: .
size: .
J: TRBJ1-4
V: TRBV9
DNA: TGTGCCAGCAGCCGGGACATCTCAACTAATGAAAAACTGTTTTTT
CDR3: CASSRDISTNEKLFF

D: .
size: .
J: TRBJ1-4
V: TRBV4-3
DNA: TGCGCCAGCAGCCAAGATTGGGGCTCAGGTGAAAAACTGTTTTTT
CDR3: CASSQDWGSGEKLFF

D: .
size: .
J: TRBJ2-2
V: TRBV11-2
DNA: TGTGCCAGCAGTCGTCGTGGGGTTTATCCCGGGGAGCTGTTTTTT
CDR3: CASSRRGVYPGELFF

D: .
size: .
J: TRBJ2-2
V: TRBV15
DNA: TGTGCCACCAGCAGAGTCAGGGATCTGGCCGGGGAGCTGTTTTTT
CDR3: CATSRVRDLAGELFF

D: .
size: once
J: TRBJ2-7
V: TRBV5-1
DNA: TGCGCCAGCAGCTTGGTTAACAGAGGTGACGAGCAGTACTTC
CDR3: CASSLVNRGDEQYF

D: .
size: .
J: TRBJ2-7
V: TRBV5-1
DNA: TGCGCCAGCAGCTTGGACAGTTCCCCAGTAGAGCAGTACTTC
CDR3: CASSLDSSPVEQYF

D: TRBD2
size: .
J: TRBJ2-7
V: TRBV6-5
DNA: TGTGCCAGCAGCCTAGGACTAGGTGGCGAGCAGTACTTC
CDR3: CASSLGLGGEQYF

D: .
size: .
J: TRBJ1-1
V: TRBV5-4
DNA: TGTGCCAGCAGCTTTTTAGCGGGTGAAGCTTTCTTT
CDR3: CASSFLAGEAFF